These T cell receptor beta chains were read from a single sample in a study of lung T cells in sarcoidosis with Löfgren's syndrome. TCRdb passed the reads through MiXCR, listing each CDR3 protein once. The sample includes tens of thousands of distinct CDR3 sequences, approximately 22% of them seen just once. Sequenced: CD4+ T cells from PBMCs. These receptors originate from a human donor with sarcoidosis (Löfgren's syndrome or another form), or a control subject (not recorded which). The CDR3 runs from the conserved cysteine through the conserved F or W. Fields, in order: D gene, V gene, J gene, clone size, CDR3 DNA, CDR3 protein. A D gene is named only where the DNA matches it firmly. Clone size is given as once, few, many, or a class for an expanded clone.

d_call: -
v_call: TRBV7-6
j_call: TRBJ1-1
clone_size: many
cdr3_nt: TGTGCCAGCAGTAATTTGTTCACTGACGAAGCTTTCTTT
cdr3_aa: CASSNLFTDEAFF

d_call: -
v_call: TRBV5-1
j_call: TRBJ2-3
clone_size: many
cdr3_nt: TGCGCCAGCAGTCTTAATGCAGATACGCAGTATTTT
cdr3_aa: CASSLNADTQYF

d_call: -
v_call: TRBV2
j_call: TRBJ2-3
clone_size: many
cdr3_nt: TGTGCCAGCAGAGAACCGACAGGCACAGATACGCAGTATTTT
cdr3_aa: CASREPTGTDTQYF

d_call: -
v_call: TRBV5-1
j_call: TRBJ1-1
clone_size: many
cdr3_nt: TGCGCCAGCAGCTTGACAGACGACACTGAAGCTTTCTTT
cdr3_aa: CASSLTDDTEAFF

d_call: -
v_call: TRBV27
j_call: TRBJ1-3
clone_size: many
cdr3_nt: TGTGCCAGCAGTTTATGGGCAAACATCTCTGGAAACACCATATATTTT
cdr3_aa: CASSLWANISGNTIYF

d_call: -
v_call: TRBV20-1
j_call: TRBJ2-5
clone_size: many
cdr3_nt: TGCAGTGAAGGGGGGAAAGAGACCCAGTACTTC
cdr3_aa: CSEGGKETQYF

d_call: -
v_call: TRBV12-3/TRBV12-4
j_call: TRBJ2-1
clone_size: few
cdr3_nt: TGTGCCAGCAGTTCCCCCCGGGGGGCAAATGAGCAGTTCTTC
cdr3_aa: CASSSPRGANEQFF

d_call: TRBD2
v_call: TRBV20-1
j_call: TRBJ2-3
clone_size: many
cdr3_nt: TGCAGTGCTAGAACATACTCGGGACTAGTGACATCGGATACGCAGTATTTT
cdr3_aa: CSARTYSGLVTSDTQYF

d_call: TRBD2
v_call: TRBV6-1
j_call: TRBJ2-3
clone_size: many
cdr3_nt: TGTGCCAGCAAAACGGGGGGGGCGGGCACAGATACGCAGTATTTT
cdr3_aa: CASKTGGAGTDTQYF

d_call: -
v_call: TRBV6-1
j_call: TRBJ1-1
clone_size: many
cdr3_nt: TGTGCCAGCAGAGAACAGGGTCGGACTGAAGCTTTCTTT
cdr3_aa: CASREQGRTEAFF

d_call: -
v_call: TRBV7-3
j_call: TRBJ2-3
clone_size: few
cdr3_nt: TGTGCCAGCAGCTTACAACCCGGATACACAGATACGCAGTATTTT
cdr3_aa: CASSLQPGYTDTQYF